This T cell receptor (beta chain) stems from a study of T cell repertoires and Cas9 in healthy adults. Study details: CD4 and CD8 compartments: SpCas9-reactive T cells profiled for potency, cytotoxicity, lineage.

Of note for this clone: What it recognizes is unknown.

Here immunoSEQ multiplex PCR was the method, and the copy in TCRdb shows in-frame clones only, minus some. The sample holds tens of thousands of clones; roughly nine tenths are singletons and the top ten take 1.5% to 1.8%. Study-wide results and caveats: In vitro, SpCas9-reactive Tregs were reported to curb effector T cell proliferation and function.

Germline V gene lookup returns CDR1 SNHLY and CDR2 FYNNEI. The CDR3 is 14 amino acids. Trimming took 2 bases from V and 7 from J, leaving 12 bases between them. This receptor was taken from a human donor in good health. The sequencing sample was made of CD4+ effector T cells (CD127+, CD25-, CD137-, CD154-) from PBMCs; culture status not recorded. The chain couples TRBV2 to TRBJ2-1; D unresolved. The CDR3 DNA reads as TGTGCCAGCAGTGAAAGGGCCAGCCTAAATGAGCAGTTCTTC. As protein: CASSERASLNEQFF.